The 17 T cell receptor beta chains given below trace back to one sample, sequenced in a study of CD8 T cells in Susac syndrome. After extraction with the RNeasy kit, roughly 0.45 to 1 ug of the RNA was reverse transcribed using random hexamers. TCRdb re-derived calls from the immunoSEQ multiplex PCR reads in MiXCR, one entry per CDR3 protein. The table records about 400,000 distinct CDR3 sequences, about 85% of them present only once. Sequenced: CD8+ T cells from PBMCs. The receptor set was obtained from a human donor with multiple sclerosis.

The chain employs TRBV12-3 or TRBV12-4 and TRBJ2-7; D is possibly TRBD2 (5 bases). Trimming removed 3 bases from V and 4 bases from J, with 13 bases in between. This CDR3 comprises 14 residues. The CDR3 sequence is CASSFHGEGYEQYF. For the CDR3, the DNA is TGTGCCAGCAGTTTTCACGGGGAAGGGTACGAGCAGTACTTC.

This clonotype was recorded a few times. The chain links TRBV27 to TRBJ2-3, with TRBD1 matching 7 bases. The V segment lost 5 bases and the J segment 3 bases; nucleotides outside the gene matches: 5. Germline values: CDR1 MNHEY, CDR2 SMNVEV (reference sequence). This CDR3 is 14 amino acids long. Here the CDR3 reads CASSPSGGTDTQYF. The CDR3 coding sequence is TGTGCCAGCAGTCCCTCAGGGGGTACAGATACGCAGTATTTT.

The genes are TRBV7-6 and TRBJ1-2; D not resolved. Trimming stripped 1 base from V and 2 bases from J, with 5 bases between. This CDR3 is built from 13 residues. CDR1 is SGHVS, CDR2 FNYEAQ, per germline. For the CDR3, the DNA is TGTGCCAGCAGCTTAGACGGAAACTATGGCTACACCTTC. Its protein product is CASSLDGNYGYTF.

This chain links TRBV7-9 with TRBJ2-7; a possible D gene is TRBD1 (7 bases). The CDR3 has 14 amino acids. V was trimmed by 6 bases and J by 2 bases, leaving 14 bases between them. Germline CDR1 is SEHNR and CDR2 is FQNEAQ (reference sequence). As DNA, the CDR3 is TGTGCCAGCAGTCGCAGGGGGGACCCCTACGAGCAGTACTTC. Encoded protein: CASSRRGDPYEQYF.

This clonotype was observed a single time. The chain combines TRBV6-6 with TRBJ2-7, with TRBD1 as a possible D gene (5 bases). Germline CDR1 reads MNHNY; CDR2 reads SVGAGI (reference sequence). This CDR3 comprises 13 residues. V was pared by 4 bases and J by 7 bases, with 14 bases between. CDR3 sequence reads: CASSFSLSGEQYF. In nucleotides, the CDR3 is TGTGCCAGCAGTTTCTCTTTATCAGGGGAGCAGTACTTC.

The rearrangement links TRBV27 to TRBJ2-3, with 9 nucleotides matching TRBD1. Per germline, CDR1 MNHEY and CDR2 SMNVEV (reference sequence). The CDR3 has 16 residues. V gave up 5 bases and J gave up 4 bases; unmatched junction bases: 10. The CDR3 bases are TGTGCCAGCAGTCCTGTTGGGACAGGGTCCCCAGATACGCAGTATTTT. Amino acid sequence: CASSPVGTGSPDTQYF.

This clonotype was counted once. The chain is built from TRBV11-2 and TRBJ2-2; the D is unclear. The V end was cut by 7 bases, the J end by 5 bases, with 8 bases between. The CDR3 runs 12 residues. Per germline, CDR1 SGHAT and CDR2 FQNNGV. The CDR3 is CASNEGTGELFF. For the CDR3, the DNA is TGTGCCAGCAACGAAGGGACCGGGGAGCTGTTTTTT.

This rearrangement joins TRBV29-1 to TRBJ2-2; D unresolved. The CDR3 is 13 residues long. Trimming left V 6 bases short and J 0 bases short, with 8 bases between. Germline V gene data show CDR1 as SQVTM and CDR2 as ANQGSEA. CDR3 amino acids: CSVKRANTGELFF. The DNA for the CDR3 is TGCAGCGTAAAAAGGGCGAACACCGGGGAGCTGTTTTTT.

This chain connects TRBV27 to TRBJ2-7, with D unclear. Germline CDR1 MNHEY, CDR2 SMNVEV (reference sequence). The CDR3 has 13 residues. V was trimmed by 2 bases and J by 9 bases, leaving 14 bases between them. Here the CDR3 DNA reads TGTGCCAGCAGTTTACTTCCCGATCTGGGGCAGTACTTC. Translated, it gives CASSLLPDLGQYF.

This clonotype was seen just once. This rearrangement joins TRBV30 to TRBJ2-1; the match to TRBD2 covers 7 bases. This CDR3 region has 13 residues. Germline V CDR1 and CDR2: GTSNPN, SVGIG (reference sequence). V was clipped by 0 bases and J by 10 bases; unmatched bases: 6. In nucleotides, the CDR3 is TGTGCCTGGAGTGTAACAGCGGGGAGGGAGCAGTTCTTC. Protein product: CAWSVTAGREQFF.

For the CDR3, the DNA is TGTGCCTGGAGTATCCCGGACAGGGGTGGATGGGAGCAGTACTTC. This translates into CAWSIPDRGGWEQYF. V usage is TRBV30 and J usage is TRBJ2-7; 9 nucleotides line up with TRBD1. This CDR3 is built from 15 residues. The germline V gene has CDR1 GTSNPN and CDR2 SVGIG (reference sequence). V trimming: 2 bases; J trimming: 7 bases; junction bases outside the gene matches: 12.

J is TRBJ2-5 and V is TRBV5-4; 9 bases are shared with TRBD2. The germline CDR1 and CDR2 sequences are SGHNT and YYREEE (reference sequence). The trim removed 0 bases at V and 3 bases at J, leaving 6 bases unmatched. The CDR3 consists of 16 residues. CDR3 protein: CASSLEFGTSKETQYF. The CDR3, as DNA: TGTGCCAGCAGCTTGGAATTTGGGACTAGCAAAGAGACCCAGTACTTC.

To note about this clonotype: One end of the junction varies from germline; a read error may be responsible. The chain combines TRBV27 with TRBJ1-1, with a weak D call TRBD1 (5 bases). Per the germline V gene, CDR1 is MNHEY and CDR2 is SMNVEV (reference sequence). The CDR3 runs to 14 residues. CDR3: CAGSLPGQEGEAFF. The CDR3 region has the DNA TGTGCCGGCAGTTTACCCGGACAAGAGGGTGAAGCTTTCTTT.

The rearrangement joins TRBV3-1 to TRBJ2-1; D unresolved. The CDR3 contains 16 residues. Per the germline V gene, CDR1 is LGHDT and CDR2 is YNNKEL (reference sequence). V was trimmed by 4 bases and J by 12 bases, leaving 25 bases between them. CDR3 sequence reads: CASSRRSDGPRWRQFF. The CDR3 nucleotides are TGTGCCAGCAGCCGGAGATCGGACGGACCACGTTGGCGGCAGTTCTTC.

The chain joins TRBV5-1 to TRBJ1-1; D perhaps matches TRBD1 (5 bases). Germline values: CDR1 SGHRS, CDR2 YFSETQ. With 0 bases removed from V and 5 bases from J, the gap between germline ends came to 11 bases. This CDR3 region has 14 residues. The CDR3 DNA reads TGCGCCAGCAGCTTGGATCTTACAGGTACTGAAGCTTTCTTT. This sequence encodes CASSLDLTGTEAFF.

The rearrangement uses TRBV6-6 and TRBJ2-3; 8 bases map to TRBD2. The V gene's germline CDR1 is MNHNY and CDR2 SVGAGI (reference sequence). The junction had 2 bases not matched to a gene; V was cut back by 11 bases and J by 1 base. This CDR3 has 12 residues. The CDR3 DNA follows: TGTGCCGGGGGACTAGGCACAGATACGCAGTATTTT. It yields the protein CAGGLGTDTQYF.

This chain uses TRBV30 with TRBJ2-7; D is uncertain. This CDR3 has 12 residues. Between the trimmed V and J ends, which lost 0 bases and 2 bases, there was a span of 5 bases. Germline assignment: CDR1 GTSNPN and CDR2 SVGIG (reference sequence). The CDR3, as DNA: TGTGCCTGGAGTGTAACAGCCTACGAGCAGTACTTC. The encoded protein is CAWSVTAYEQYF.